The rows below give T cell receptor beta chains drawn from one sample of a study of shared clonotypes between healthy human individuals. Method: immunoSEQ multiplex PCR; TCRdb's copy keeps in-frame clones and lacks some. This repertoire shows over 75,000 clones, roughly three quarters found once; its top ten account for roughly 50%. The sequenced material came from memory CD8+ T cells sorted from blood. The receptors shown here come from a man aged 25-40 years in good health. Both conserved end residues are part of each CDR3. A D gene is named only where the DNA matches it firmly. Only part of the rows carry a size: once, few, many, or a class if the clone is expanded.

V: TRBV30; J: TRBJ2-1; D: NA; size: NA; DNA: TGTGCCTGGAGTGCGGACATCAACAATGAGCAGTTCTTC; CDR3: CAWSADINNEQFF
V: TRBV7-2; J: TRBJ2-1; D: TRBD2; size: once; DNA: TGTGCCAGCAGCCTAGCGGGTAATCGCAATGAGCAGTTCTTC; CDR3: CASSLAGNRNEQFF
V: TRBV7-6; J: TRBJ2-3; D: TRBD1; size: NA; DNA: TGTGCCAGCAGCTTAATGACAGGGGCTGGGGATACGCAGTATTTT; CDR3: CASSLMTGAGDTQYF
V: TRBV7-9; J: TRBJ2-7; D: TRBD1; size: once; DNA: TGTGCCAGCAGCCCGGGACAGCTCTACGAGCAGTACTTC; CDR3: CASSPGQLYEQYF
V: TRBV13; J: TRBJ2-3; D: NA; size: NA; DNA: TGTGCCAGCAGTTACACTAGAGGGGATACGCAGTATTTT; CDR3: CASSYTRGDTQYF
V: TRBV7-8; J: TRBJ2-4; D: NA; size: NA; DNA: TGTGCCAGCAGCTTAAGGGGGGGCTCCCTTCTAAACATTCAGTACTTC; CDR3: CASSLRGGSLLNIQYF
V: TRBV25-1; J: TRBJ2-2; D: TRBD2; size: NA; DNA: TGTGCCAGCACCACTAGCGGGGTAGCCGGGGAGCTGTTTTTT; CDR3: CASTTSGVAGELFF
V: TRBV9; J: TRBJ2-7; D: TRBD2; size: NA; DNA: TGTGCCAGCAGCGCGAGCGGGAGGGGGGACGAGCAGTACTTC; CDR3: CASSASGRGDEQYF
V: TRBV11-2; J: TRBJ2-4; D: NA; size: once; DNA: TGTGCCAGCAGCTTAGAGAGGGGGGTAAACATTCAGTACTTC; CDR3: CASSLERGVNIQYF
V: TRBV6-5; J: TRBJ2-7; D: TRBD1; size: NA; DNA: TGTGCCAGCAGTTCGAGCCGACAGGGGTTAGTCTACGAGCAGTACTTC; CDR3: CASSSSRQGLVYEQYF
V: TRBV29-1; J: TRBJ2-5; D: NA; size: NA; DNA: TGCAGCGTGTCAGAATCGGAGACCCAGTACTTC; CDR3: CSVSESETQYF
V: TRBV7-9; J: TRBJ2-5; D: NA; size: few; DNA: TGTGCCAGCAGCAAAGGGCAGGTAGAGACCCAGTACTTC; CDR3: CASSKGQVETQYF
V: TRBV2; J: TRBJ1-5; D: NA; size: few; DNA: TGTGCCAGCAGTGAGTGGGGCTTGGGCAATCAGCCCCAGCATTTT; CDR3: CASSEWGLGNQPQHF
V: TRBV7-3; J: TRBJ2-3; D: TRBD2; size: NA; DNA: TGTGCCAGCAGCGTAACGGGACTAGCGGGAGCAGATACGCAGTATTTT; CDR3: CASSVTGLAGADTQYF
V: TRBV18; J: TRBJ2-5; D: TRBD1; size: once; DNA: TGTGCCAGCTCAGAGTCACAGGGGGGCGGCGAGACCCAGTACTTC; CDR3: CASSESQGGGETQYF
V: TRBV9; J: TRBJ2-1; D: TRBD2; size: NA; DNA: TGTGCCAGCAGCAATCAGGGGACTAGCGGGAGGAATGAGCAGTTCTTC; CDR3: CASSNQGTSGRNEQFF
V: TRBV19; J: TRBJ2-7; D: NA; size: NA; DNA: TGTGCCACCTCGACAGGAACTTACGAGCAGTACTTC; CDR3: CATSTGTYEQYF
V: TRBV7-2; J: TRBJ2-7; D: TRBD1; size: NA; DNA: TGTGCCAGCAGCTTAACAGGGGCGTACGAGCAGTACTTC; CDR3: CASSLTGAYEQYF
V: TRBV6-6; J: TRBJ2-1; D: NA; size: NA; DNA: TGTGCCAGCAGTTACTCCGCCAGGGGATTCCGCAATGAGCAGTTCTTC; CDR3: CASSYSARGFRNEQFF
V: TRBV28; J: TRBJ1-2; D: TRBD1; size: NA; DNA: TGTGCCAGCAGGGTCGATGGGACAGGGGGCTATGGCTACACCTTC; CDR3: CASRVDGTGGYGYTF
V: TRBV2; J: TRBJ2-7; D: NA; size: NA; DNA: TGTGCCAGCAGGGGGGCAGACTACGAGCAGTACTTC; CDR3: CASRGADYEQYF
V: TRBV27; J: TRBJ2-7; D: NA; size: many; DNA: TGTGCCAGCAGTTTCGGCGGGTCCTACGAGCAGTACTTC; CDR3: CASSFGGSYEQYF
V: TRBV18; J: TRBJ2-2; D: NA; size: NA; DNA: TGTGCCAGCTCACCAACCTTCGAAGTCACCGGGGAGCTGTTTTTT; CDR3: CASSPTFEVTGELFF
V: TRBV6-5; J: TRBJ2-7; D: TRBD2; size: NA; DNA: TGTGCCAGCAGTTACACTAGCGGGAGCTCCTACGAGCAGTACTTC; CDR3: CASSYTSGSSYEQYF
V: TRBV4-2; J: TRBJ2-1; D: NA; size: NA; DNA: TGTGCCAGCAGCCTTCTAGCCTTCAATGAGCAGTTCTTC; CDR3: CASSLLAFNEQFF
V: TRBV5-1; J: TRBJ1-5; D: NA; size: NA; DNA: TGCGCCAGCAGCCGGGACGGCTTAAATCAGCCCCAGCATTTT; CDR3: CASSRDGLNQPQHF
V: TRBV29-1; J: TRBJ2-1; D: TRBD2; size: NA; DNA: TGCAGCGTTAGGGATAGCGGGATAGCTTACAATGAGCAGTTCTTC; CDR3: CSVRDSGIAYNEQFF
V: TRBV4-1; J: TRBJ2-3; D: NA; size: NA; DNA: TGCGCCAGCAGCCACCCGGGGGCCCGGGATACGCAGTATTTT; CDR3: CASSHPGARDTQYF
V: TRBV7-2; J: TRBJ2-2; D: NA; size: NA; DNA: TGTGCCAGCAGCTTAGGGGCGGGATCGAACACCGGGGAGCTGTTTTTT; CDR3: CASSLGAGSNTGELFF
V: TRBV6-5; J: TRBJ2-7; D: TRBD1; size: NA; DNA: TGTGCCAGCAGTCCAGGGGGCTACGAGCAGTACTTC; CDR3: CASSPGGYEQYF
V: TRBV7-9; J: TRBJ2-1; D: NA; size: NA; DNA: TGTGCCAGCAGCTTAGGACTATCGGAGCAGTTCTTC; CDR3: CASSLGLSEQFF
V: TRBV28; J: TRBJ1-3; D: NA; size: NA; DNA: TGTGCCAGCAGTTTATCCGCCGAAATCTCTGGAAACACCATATATTTT; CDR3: CASSLSAEISGNTIYF
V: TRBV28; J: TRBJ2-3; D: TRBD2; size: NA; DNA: TGTGCCAGCAGTCGGAGCGGGAGGGCAGATACGCAGTATTTT; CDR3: CASSRSGRADTQYF
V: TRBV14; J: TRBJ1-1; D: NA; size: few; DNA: TGTGCCAGCAGCCAAGCACTAATGGGCACTGAAGCTTTCTTT; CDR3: CASSQALMGTEAFF
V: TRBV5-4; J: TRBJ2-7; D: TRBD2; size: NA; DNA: TGTGCCAGCAGCTCTGGGACTAGCGGGAGATCCGAGCAGTACTTC; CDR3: CASSSGTSGRSEQYF
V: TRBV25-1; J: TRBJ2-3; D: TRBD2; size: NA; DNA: TGTGCCAGCGAGACTAGCGGGAGCCCAGATACGCAGTATTTT; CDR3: CASETSGSPDTQYF
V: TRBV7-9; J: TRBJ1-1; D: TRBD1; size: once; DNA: TGTGCCAGCAGCTTCGGACAGGGGGCCACTGAAGCTTTCTTT; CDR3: CASSFGQGATEAFF
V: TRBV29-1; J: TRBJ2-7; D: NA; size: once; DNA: TGCAGCGCACTCGACTTCAACGAGCAGTACTTC; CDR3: CSALDFNEQYF
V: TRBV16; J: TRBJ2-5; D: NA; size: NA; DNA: TGTGCCAGCAGCGCAAGTGGAAGTTTCCCGAACTTC; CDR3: CASSASGSFPNF
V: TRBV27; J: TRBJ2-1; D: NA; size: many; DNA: TGTGCCAGCTCTCCCGAGCGAGGGGGAAAGCACAATGAGCAGTTCTTC; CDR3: CASSPERGGKHNEQFF
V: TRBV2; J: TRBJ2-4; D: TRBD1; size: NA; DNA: TGTGCCAGCAATCCGGGGACAGCCAACATTCAGTACTTC; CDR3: CASNPGTANIQYF
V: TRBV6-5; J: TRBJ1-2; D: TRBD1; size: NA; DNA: TGTGCCAGCAGTTCCCCGGGACAGAACTATGGCTACACCTTC; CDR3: CASSSPGQNYGYTF